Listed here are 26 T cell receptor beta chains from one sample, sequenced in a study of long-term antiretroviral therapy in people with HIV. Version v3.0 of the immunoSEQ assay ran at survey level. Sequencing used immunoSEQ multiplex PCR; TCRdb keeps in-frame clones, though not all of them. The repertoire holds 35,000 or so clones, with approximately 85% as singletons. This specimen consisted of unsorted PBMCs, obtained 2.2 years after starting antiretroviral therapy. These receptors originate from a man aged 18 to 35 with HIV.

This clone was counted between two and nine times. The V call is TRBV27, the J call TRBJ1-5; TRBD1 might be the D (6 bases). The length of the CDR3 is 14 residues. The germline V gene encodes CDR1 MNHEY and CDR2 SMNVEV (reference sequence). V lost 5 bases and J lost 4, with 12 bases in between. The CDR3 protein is CASSPRGGNQPQHF. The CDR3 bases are TGTGCCAGCAGTCCAAGGGGGGGAAATCAGCCCCAGCATTTT.

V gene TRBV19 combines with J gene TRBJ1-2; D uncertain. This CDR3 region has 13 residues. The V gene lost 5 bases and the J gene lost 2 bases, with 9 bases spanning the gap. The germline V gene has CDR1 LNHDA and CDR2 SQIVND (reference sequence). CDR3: CASSFGVNYGYTF. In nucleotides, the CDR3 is TGTGCCAGTAGTTTCGGAGTGAACTATGGCTACACCTTC.

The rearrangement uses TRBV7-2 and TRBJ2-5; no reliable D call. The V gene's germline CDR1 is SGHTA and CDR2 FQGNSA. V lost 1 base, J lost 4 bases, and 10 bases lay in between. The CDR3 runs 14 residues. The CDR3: CASSLDVGLETQYF. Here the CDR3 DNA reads TGTGCCAGCAGCTTAGATGTGGGGTTAGAGACCCAGTACTTC. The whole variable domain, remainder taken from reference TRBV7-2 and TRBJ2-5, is GAGVSQSPSNKVTEKGKDVELRCDPISGHTALYWYRQSLGQGLEFLIYFQGNSAPDKSGLPSDRFSAERTGGSVSTLTIQRTQQEDSAVYLCASSLDVGLETQYFGPGTRLLVL.

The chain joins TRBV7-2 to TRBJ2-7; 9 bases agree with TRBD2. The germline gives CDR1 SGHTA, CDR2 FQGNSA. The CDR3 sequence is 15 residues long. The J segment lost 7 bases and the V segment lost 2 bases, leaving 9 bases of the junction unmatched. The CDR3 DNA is TGTGCCAGCAGCTTACGCGGGGGGGACGGGGATGAGCAGTACTTC. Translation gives CASSLRGGDGDEQYF. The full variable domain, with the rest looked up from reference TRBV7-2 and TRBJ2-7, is GAGVSQSPSNKVTEKGKDVELRCDPISGHTALYWYRQSLGQGLEFLIYFQGNSAPDKSGLPSDRFSAERTGGSVSTLTIQRTQQEDSAVYLCASSLRGGDGDEQYFGPGTRLTVT.

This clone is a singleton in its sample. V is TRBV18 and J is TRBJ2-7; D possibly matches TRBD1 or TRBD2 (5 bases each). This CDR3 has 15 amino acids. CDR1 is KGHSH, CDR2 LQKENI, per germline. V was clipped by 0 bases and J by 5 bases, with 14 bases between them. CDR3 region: CASSPPNGAGHEQYF. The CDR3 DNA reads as TGTGCCAGCTCACCACCAAACGGGGCCGGTCACGAGCAGTACTTC.

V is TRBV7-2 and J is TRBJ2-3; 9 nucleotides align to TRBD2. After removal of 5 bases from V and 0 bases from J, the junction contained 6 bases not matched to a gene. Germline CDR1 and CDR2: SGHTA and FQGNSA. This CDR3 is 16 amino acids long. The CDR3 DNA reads TGTGCCAGCAGCCCCCGAGCGGGGGGTAGCACAGATACGCAGTATTTT. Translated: CASSPRAGGSTDTQYF.

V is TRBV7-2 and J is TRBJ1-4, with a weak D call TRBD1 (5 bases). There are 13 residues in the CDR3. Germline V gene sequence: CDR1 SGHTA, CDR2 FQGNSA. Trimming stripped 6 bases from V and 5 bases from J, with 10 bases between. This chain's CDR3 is CASRPRGNEKLFF. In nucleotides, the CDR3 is TGTGCCAGCAGGCCTCGGGGGAATGAAAAACTGTTTTTT.

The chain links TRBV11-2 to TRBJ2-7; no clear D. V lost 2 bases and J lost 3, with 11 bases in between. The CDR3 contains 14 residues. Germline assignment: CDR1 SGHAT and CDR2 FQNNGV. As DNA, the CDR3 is TGTGCCAGCAGCTTATTCGGCGGCATCTACGAGCAGTACTTC. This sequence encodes CASSLFGGIYEQYF. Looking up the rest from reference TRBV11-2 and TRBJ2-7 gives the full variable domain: EAGVAQSPRYKIIEKRQSVAFWCNPISGHATLYWYQQILGQGPKLLIQFQNNGVVDDSQLPKDRFSAERLKGVDSTLKIQPAKLEDSAVYLCASSLFGGIYEQYFGPGTRLTVT.

CDR3 in amino acids: CASSLMGFDRDETQYF. CDR3 bases: TGTGCCAGCAGCTTAATGGGGTTCGACAGGGACGAGACCCAGTACTTC. The chain employs TRBV11-1 and TRBJ2-5; 7 bases match TRBD1. In germline, CDR1 is SGHAT, CDR2 FQDESV (reference sequence). CDR3 length equals 16 residues. V gave up 2 bases and J gave up 5 bases; unmatched junction bases: 11.

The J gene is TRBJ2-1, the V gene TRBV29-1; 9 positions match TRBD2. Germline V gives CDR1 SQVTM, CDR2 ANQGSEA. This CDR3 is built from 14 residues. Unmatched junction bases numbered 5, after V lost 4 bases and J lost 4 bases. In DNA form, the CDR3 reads TGCAGCGTTGTTAGCGGGAGTAGGTACAATGAGCAGTTCTTC. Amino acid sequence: CSVVSGSRYNEQFF.

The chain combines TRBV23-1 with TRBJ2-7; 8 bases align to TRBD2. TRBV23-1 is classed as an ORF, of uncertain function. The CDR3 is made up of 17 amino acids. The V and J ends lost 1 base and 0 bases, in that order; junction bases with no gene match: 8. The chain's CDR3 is CASSQWGGRTNSYEQYF. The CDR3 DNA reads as TGCGCCAGCAGTCAATGGGGCGGGAGGACTAACTCCTACGAGCAGTACTTC.

In nucleotides, the CDR3 is TGCGCCAGCAGCGCGACTAGCGGGGGGCCCGAGCAGTACTTC. It codes for CASSATSGGPEQYF. This sequence joins TRBV5-1 and TRBJ2-7; 13 bases fit TRBD2. V lost 4 bases, J lost 6 bases, and 4 bases stayed unmatched. Germline loops: CDR1 SGHRS, CDR2 YFSETQ. CDR3 size: 14 residues.

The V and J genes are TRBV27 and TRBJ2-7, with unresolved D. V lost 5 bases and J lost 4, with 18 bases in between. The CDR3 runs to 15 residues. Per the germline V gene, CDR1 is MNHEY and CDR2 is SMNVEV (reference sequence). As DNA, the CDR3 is TGTGCCAGCAGTGTTACGGGTCCTTTTTCTTACGAGCAGTACTTC. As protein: CASSVTGPFSYEQYF.

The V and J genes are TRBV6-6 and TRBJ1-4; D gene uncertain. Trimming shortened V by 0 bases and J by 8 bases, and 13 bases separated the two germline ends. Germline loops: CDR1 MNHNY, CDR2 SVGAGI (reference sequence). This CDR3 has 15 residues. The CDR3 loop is CASSYSEEGVEKLFF. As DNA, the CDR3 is TGTGCCAGCAGTTACTCGGAGGAGGGTGTCGAAAAACTGTTTTTT.

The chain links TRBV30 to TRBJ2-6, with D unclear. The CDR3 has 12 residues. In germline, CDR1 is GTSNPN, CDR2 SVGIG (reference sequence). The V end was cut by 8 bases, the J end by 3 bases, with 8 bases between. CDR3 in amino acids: CATSYGANVLTF. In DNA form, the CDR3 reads TGTGCCACTTCCTATGGGGCCAACGTCCTGACTTTC.

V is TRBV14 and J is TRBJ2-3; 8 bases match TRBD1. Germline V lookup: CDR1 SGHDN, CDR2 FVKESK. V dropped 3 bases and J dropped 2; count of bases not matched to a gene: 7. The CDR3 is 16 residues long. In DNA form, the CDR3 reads TGTGCCAGCAGCCAGAAACCGGGACAGGCCACAGATACGCAGTATTTT. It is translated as CASSQKPGQATDTQYF. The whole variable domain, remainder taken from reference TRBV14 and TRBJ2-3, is EAGVTQFPSHSVIEKGQTVTLRCDPISGHDNLYWYRRVMGKEIKFLLHFVKESKQDESGMPNNRFLAERTGGTYSTLKVQPAELEDSGVYFCASSQKPGQATDTQYFGPGTRLTVL.

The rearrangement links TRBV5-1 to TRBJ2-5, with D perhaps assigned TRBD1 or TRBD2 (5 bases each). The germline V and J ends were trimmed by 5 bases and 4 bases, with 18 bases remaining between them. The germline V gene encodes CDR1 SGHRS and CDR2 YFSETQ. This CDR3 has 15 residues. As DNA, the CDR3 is TGCGCCAGCAGTACCGGGACGAAACCCTCAGAGACCCAGTACTTC. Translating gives CASSTGTKPSETQYF.

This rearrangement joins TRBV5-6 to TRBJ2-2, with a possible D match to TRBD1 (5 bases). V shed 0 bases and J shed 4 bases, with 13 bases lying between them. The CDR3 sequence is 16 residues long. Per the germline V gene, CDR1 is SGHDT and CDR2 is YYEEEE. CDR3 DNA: TGTGCCAGCAGCTTGGACATTGGGGCTACCACCGGGGAGCTGTTTTTT. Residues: CASSLDIGATTGELFF.

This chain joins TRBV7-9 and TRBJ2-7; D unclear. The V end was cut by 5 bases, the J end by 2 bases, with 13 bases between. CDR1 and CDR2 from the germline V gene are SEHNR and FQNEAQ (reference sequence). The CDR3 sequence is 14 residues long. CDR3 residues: CASSPPSVPYEQYF. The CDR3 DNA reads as TGTGCCAGCAGCCCTCCGAGTGTGCCCTACGAGCAGTACTTC.

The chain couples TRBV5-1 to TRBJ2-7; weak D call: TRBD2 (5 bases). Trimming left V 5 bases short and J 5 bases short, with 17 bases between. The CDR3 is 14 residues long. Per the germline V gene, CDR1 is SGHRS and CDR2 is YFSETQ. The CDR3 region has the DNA TGCGCCAGCAGGACTACCGGGAACACGGACGAGCAGTACTTC. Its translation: CASRTTGNTDEQYF.

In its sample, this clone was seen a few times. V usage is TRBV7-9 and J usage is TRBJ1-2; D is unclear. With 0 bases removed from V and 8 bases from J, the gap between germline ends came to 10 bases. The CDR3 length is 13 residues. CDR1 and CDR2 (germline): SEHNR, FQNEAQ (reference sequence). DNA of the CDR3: TGTGCCAGCAGCTTAGCGAGGACCGGAGGCTACACCTTC. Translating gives CASSLARTGGYTF.

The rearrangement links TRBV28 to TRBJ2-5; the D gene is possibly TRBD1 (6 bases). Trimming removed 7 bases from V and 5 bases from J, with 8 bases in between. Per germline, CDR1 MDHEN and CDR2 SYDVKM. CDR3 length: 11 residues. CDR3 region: CASIRGETQYF. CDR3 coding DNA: TGTGCCAGCATAAGGGGGGAGACCCAGTACTTC.

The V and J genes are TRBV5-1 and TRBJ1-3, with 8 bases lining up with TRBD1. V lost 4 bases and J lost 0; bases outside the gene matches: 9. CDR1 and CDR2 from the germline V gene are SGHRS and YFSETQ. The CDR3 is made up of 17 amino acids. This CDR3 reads CASSVSSGGGSGNTIYF. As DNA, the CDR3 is TGCGCCAGCAGCGTGTCCTCAGGGGGCGGCTCTGGAAACACCATATATTTT. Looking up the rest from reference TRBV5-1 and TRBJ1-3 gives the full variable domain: KAGVTQTPRYLIKTRGQQVTLSCSPISGHRSVSWYQQTPGQGLQFLFEYFSETQRNKGNFPGRFSGRQFSNSRSEMNVSTLELGDSALYLCASSVSSGGGSGNTIYFGEGSWLTVV.

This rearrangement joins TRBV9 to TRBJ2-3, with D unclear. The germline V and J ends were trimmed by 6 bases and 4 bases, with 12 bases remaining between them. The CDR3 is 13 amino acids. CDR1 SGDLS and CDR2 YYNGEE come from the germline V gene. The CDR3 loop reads CASMLALSDTQYF. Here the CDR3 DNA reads TGTGCCAGCATGTTAGCCCTTTCAGATACGCAGTATTTT.

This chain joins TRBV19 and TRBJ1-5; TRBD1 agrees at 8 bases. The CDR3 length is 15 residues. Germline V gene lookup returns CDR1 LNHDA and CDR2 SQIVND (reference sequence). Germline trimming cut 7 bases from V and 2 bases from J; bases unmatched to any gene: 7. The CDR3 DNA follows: TGTGCCAGTAACCCCCAGGGGGCCGGCAATCAGCCCCAGCATTTT. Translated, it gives CASNPQGAGNQPQHF. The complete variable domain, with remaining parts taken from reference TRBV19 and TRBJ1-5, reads DGGITQSPKYLFRKEGQNVTLSCEQNLNHDAMYWYRQDPGQGLRLIYYSQIVNDFQKGDIAEGYSVSREKKESFPLTVTSAQKNPTAFYLCASNPQGAGNQPQHFGDGTRLSIL.

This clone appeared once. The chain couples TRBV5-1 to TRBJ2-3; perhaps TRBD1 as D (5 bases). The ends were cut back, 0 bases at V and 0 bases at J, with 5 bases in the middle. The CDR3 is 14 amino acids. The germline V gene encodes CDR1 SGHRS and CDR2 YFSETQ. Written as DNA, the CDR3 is TGCGCCAGCAGCTTGGGACAGAGCACAGATACGCAGTATTTT. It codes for CASSLGQSTDTQYF.